This is a list of T cell receptor beta chains from one sample in a study of T cell repertoires in cytomegalovirus infection. TCRdb re-derived calls from the reads in MiXCR, one entry per CDR3 protein. The data hold around 260,000 distinct CDR3 sequences, with more than 20% observed a single time. The source material was PBMCs. The origin of the receptors is a human donor in good health (CMV status not recorded). Some clones in this sample may be carry-over from other donors' samples. Each CDR3 is given with its conserved first and last residue. Each record gives: clone size, J gene, V gene, D gene, CDR3 protein, CDR3 DNA. D genes are given only for firm matches. Clone size, where shown, is once, few, many, or a class for clones that have expanded.

clone size: many
J gene: TRBJ2-5
V gene: TRBV7-3
D gene: TRBD1
CDR3 protein: CASSSGTGTMETQYF
CDR3 DNA: TGTGCCAGCAGCTCCGGGACAGGGACGATGGAGACCCAGTACTTC

clone size: few
J gene: TRBJ2-5
V gene: TRBV20-1
D gene: -
CDR3 protein: CSAQKRVQETQYF
CDR3 DNA: TGCAGTGCTCAAAAGCGGGTACAAGAGACCCAGTACTTC

clone size: many
J gene: TRBJ2-7
V gene: TRBV7-2
D gene: TRBD1
CDR3 protein: CASSLASRGQIEQYF
CDR3 DNA: TGTGCCAGCAGCTTAGCGAGCAGGGGGCAAATCGAGCAGTACTTC

clone size: few
J gene: TRBJ2-2
V gene: TRBV9
D gene: -
CDR3 protein: CASSVAQGSAGELFF
CDR3 DNA: TGTGCCAGCAGCGTAGCTCAGGGTAGTGCCGGGGAGCTGTTTTTT

clone size: -
J gene: TRBJ1-2
V gene: TRBV5-1
D gene: -
CDR3 protein: CASTTPGGVRDGYTF
CDR3 DNA: TGCGCCAGCACCACGCCCGGGGGCGTAAGGGATGGCTACACCTTC

clone size: -
J gene: TRBJ2-6
V gene: TRBV30
D gene: -
CDR3 protein: CAWSGMQSGANVLTF
CDR3 DNA: TGTGCCTGGAGTGGGATGCAGTCTGGGGCCAACGTCCTGACTTTC

clone size: -
J gene: TRBJ2-3
V gene: TRBV10-3
D gene: -
CDR3 protein: CATSGLQAGTDTQYF
CDR3 DNA: TGTGCCACCTCAGGACTCCAAGCTGGTACCGATACGCAGTATTTT

clone size: medium-sized
J gene: TRBJ2-7
V gene: TRBV27
D gene: -
CDR3 protein: CASTHSSYEQYF
CDR3 DNA: TGTGCCAGCACCCATAGCTCCTACGAGCAGTACTTC

clone size: -
J gene: TRBJ2-7
V gene: TRBV20-1
D gene: TRBD2
CDR3 protein: CSAPSGGGGEQYF
CDR3 DNA: TGCAGTGCCCCGAGTGGGGGGGGGGGCGAGCAGTACTTC

clone size: many
J gene: TRBJ1-2
V gene: TRBV6-1
D gene: -
CDR3 protein: CASSEASGADRAGYTF
CDR3 DNA: TGTGCCAGCAGTGAAGCTTCAGGGGCCGATCGTGCTGGCTACACCTTC

clone size: many
J gene: TRBJ2-7
V gene: TRBV7-2
D gene: TRBD2
CDR3 protein: CASSRAGGISGEQYF
CDR3 DNA: TGTGCCAGCAGTAGAGCGGGAGGCATCTCAGGGGAGCAGTACTTC

clone size: -
J gene: TRBJ2-5
V gene: TRBV29-1
D gene: -
CDR3 protein: CSVGQTQETQYF
CDR3 DNA: TGCAGCGTTGGGCAGACCCAAGAGACCCAGTACTTC

clone size: few
J gene: TRBJ1-2
V gene: TRBV29-1
D gene: -
CDR3 protein: CSSSTHVDYGYTF
CDR3 DNA: TGCAGCTCGTCGACCCATGTTGACTATGGCTACACCTTC

clone size: few
J gene: TRBJ1-2
V gene: TRBV7-2
D gene: -
CDR3 protein: CASSLIEVGGYTF
CDR3 DNA: TGTGCCAGCAGCTTAATCGAGGTGGGGGGCTACACCTTC

clone size: -
J gene: TRBJ1-6
V gene: TRBV9
D gene: TRBD1
CDR3 protein: CASTLGGTGDSPLHF
CDR3 DNA: TGTGCCAGCACGCTGGGGGGGACAGGGGATTCACCCCTCCACTTT

clone size: many
J gene: TRBJ2-3
V gene: TRBV7-8
D gene: TRBD1
CDR3 protein: CASSLTGTDPPSEYF
CDR3 DNA: TGTGCCAGCAGCTTAACCGGGACAGATCCACCTTCCGAATATTTT

clone size: -
J gene: TRBJ2-1
V gene: TRBV4-1
D gene: TRBD1
CDR3 protein: CASSLHPGTAYNEQFF
CDR3 DNA: TGCGCCAGCAGCCTCCATCCCGGGACAGCTTACAATGAGCAGTTCTTC

clone size: -
J gene: TRBJ2-1
V gene: TRBV7-6
D gene: -
CDR3 protein: CASSLVGYHNEQFF
CDR3 DNA: TGTGCCAGCAGCTTAGTAGGGTACCACAATGAGCAGTTCTTC

clone size: few
J gene: TRBJ2-1
V gene: TRBV7-6
D gene: -
CDR3 protein: CASSLRQGGNEQFF
CDR3 DNA: TGTGCCAGCAGCTTAAGGCAGGGTGGCAATGAGCAGTTCTTC

clone size: many
J gene: TRBJ2-3
V gene: TRBV7-2
D gene: -
CDR3 protein: CASSLTRSDTQYF
CDR3 DNA: TGTGCCAGCAGCTTAACTCGTTCAGATACGCAGTATTTT

clone size: many
J gene: TRBJ2-1
V gene: TRBV7-2
D gene: TRBD2
CDR3 protein: CASSASGKYNEQFF
CDR3 DNA: TGTGCCAGCAGCGCTAGCGGGAAATACAATGAGCAGTTCTTC

clone size: -
J gene: TRBJ2-1
V gene: TRBV29-1
D gene: TRBD2
CDR3 protein: CSVEGTSGNYNEQFF
CDR3 DNA: TGCAGCGTTGAAGGGACTAGCGGGAACTACAATGAGCAGTTCTTC

clone size: -
J gene: TRBJ1-3
V gene: TRBV30
D gene: -
CDR3 protein: CAWSVQGTRGNTIYF
CDR3 DNA: TGTGCCTGGAGTGTACAGGGAACGCGGGGAAACACCATATATTTT

clone size: -
J gene: TRBJ2-7
V gene: TRBV2
D gene: -
CDR3 protein: CASSYYAYEQYF
CDR3 DNA: TGTGCCAGCAGTTATTATGCCTACGAGCAGTACTTC

clone size: -
J gene: TRBJ1-2
V gene: TRBV9
D gene: -
CDR3 protein: CASSVHRSQESYGYTF
CDR3 DNA: TGTGCCAGCAGCGTACACCGGTCACAGGAGTCGTATGGCTACACCTTC

clone size: few
J gene: TRBJ2-1
V gene: TRBV7-2
D gene: TRBD2
CDR3 protein: CASSLSRGYHNEQFF
CDR3 DNA: TGTGCCAGCAGCTTATCGCGGGGGTATCACAATGAGCAGTTCTTC